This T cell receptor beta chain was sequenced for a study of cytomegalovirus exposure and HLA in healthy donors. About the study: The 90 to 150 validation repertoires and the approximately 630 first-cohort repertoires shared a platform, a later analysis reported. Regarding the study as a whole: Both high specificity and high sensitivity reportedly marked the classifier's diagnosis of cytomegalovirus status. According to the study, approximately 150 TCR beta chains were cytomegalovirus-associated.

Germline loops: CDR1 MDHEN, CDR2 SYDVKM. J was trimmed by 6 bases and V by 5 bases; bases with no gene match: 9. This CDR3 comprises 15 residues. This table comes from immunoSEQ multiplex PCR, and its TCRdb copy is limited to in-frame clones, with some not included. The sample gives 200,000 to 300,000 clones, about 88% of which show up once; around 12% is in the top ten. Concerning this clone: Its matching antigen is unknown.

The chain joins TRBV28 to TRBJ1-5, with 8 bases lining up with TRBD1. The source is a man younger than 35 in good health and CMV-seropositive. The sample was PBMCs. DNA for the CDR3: TGTGCCAGCAGTCGTCCCAAACAGGGGGGTCAGCCCCAGCATTTT. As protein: CASSRPKQGGQPQHF.